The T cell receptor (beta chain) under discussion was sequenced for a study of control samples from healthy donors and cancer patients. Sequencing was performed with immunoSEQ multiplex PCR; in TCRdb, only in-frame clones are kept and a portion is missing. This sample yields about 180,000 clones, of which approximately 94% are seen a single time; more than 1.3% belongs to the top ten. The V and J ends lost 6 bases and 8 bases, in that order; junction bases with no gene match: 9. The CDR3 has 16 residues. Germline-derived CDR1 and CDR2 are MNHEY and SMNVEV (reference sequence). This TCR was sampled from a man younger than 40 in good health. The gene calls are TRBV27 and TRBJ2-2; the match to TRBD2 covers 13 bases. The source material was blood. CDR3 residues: CASRAGLAGLRGELFF. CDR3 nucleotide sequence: TGTGCCAGCAGGGCGGGACTAGCGGGACTGAGGGGGGAGCTGTTTTTT.